This TCR beta chain came from a study of post-analysis software for immune sequencing data. Study-level points and caveats: Five or six TRBV segments were more frequent in patients than controls; TRBV5-6, TRBV5-1 and TRBV20-1 belonged to this group.

Regarding this clonotype: Its antigen remains unknown. This is likely a read error, given that the CDR3 carries no conserved phenylalanine or tryptophan at its end.

Unique molecular identifiers were carried by the TCR beta cDNA libraries. From the PCR reads, TCRdb called clonotypes with MiXCR, one entry per CDR3 protein. The data show fewer than 550,000 distinct CDR3 sequences, less than 40% seen once. The J segment lost 8 bases and the V segment lost 5 bases, leaving 4 bases of the junction unmatched. The CDR3 covers 12 residues. CDR1 ENHRY and CDR2 SYGVKD come from the germline V gene. Sequenced sample: blood. This rearrangement joins TRBV10-3 to TRBJ1-2; 8 bases align to TRBD1. The source of this sequence is a girl aged 2-17 years with multiple sclerosis. In nucleotides, the CDR3 is TGTGCCATCAGTCAGGACAGGGAAGGCTACACCTGC. As protein: CAISQDREGYTC.